The source of this T cell receptor beta chain is a study of human T cells and chemical hapten exposure. Turning to the study itself: DPC (0.01%) was patch tested on the upper back and read at 6 days.

Time point described: patch test 2, 6 weeks after DPC sensitization. Treatment of the sample: therapeutic diphenylcyclopropenone sensitization with weekly scalp DPC. TCRdb analysed the RACE reads with MiXCR anew, one entry per CDR3 protein. The profile shows about 110,000 distinct CDR3 sequences, 9.2% of them singletons. Germline trimming cut 3 bases from V and 5 bases from J; bases unmatched to any gene: 7. CDR1 is SGHAT, CDR2 FQNNGV, per germline. The CDR3 has 14 amino acids. This clonotype was found many times. The receptor was isolated from a middle-aged woman with alopecia areata. Some clones in this sample may be carry-over from other donors' samples. The starting material was whole blood, obtained in connection with sensitization to the hapten diphenylcyclopropenone (DPC). This chain links TRBV11-2 with TRBJ2-7; TRBD1 matches at 7 bases. The CDR3 loop reads CASSFSTGYNEQYF. The CDR3, as DNA: TGTGCCAGCAGCTTTTCGACAGGGTACAACGAGCAGTACTTC.